This T cell receptor (beta chain) originates from a study of identical twins (dated by TCRdb to the mid-2010s). Study-wide context: The study deep-sequenced TCR alpha and beta repertoires from monozygotic twins, unrelated adults of various ages and cord blood to test whether fetal clonotypes persist. To rule out contamination, replicate twin experiments were performed at different times with different library preparation protocols. Summary of the overall study and its limitations: Invariant T cells such as MAIT and iNKT could partly confound zero-insertion analyses, though diverse VJ usage argued against this for most clonotypes. Because the same donors could not be followed over many years, conclusions were based on cross-sectional statistical analysis. A weaker excess of twin sharing was found in beta out-of-frame sequences because the signal-to-noise ratio was lowered by fewer shared sequences. Abundant cord blood beta clonotypes had fewer insertions, young adult naive repertoires showed a similar but weaker trend, and memory repertoires showed no such trend. Compared with coincidental sharing between unrelated individuals, an excess of low generation-probability sequences was observed among out-of-frame TCR alpha sequences shared between twins. In monozygotic twins, recombination models systematically underestimated out-of-frame TCR alpha sharing, but the models matched the sharing seen between unrelated individuals.

This clonotype was seen ten or more times. What antigen it recognizes has not been identified. No base quality information exists; no much larger clone differs at one position. In the germline V gene, CDR1 corresponds to SGHAT and CDR2 to FQNNGV. V ends up 8 bases short and J 3 bases short, with an unmatched junction base count of 2. Reading from cysteine to phenylalanine, the CDR3 counts 13 amino acids. The sequence is cut down to CDR3 DNA, 39 bases in frame from base 1. Libraries were built with 5' RACE. The data were produced on an Illumina HiSeq 2000. Template switching added a universal primer binding site, and the final cDNA carried a unique molecular identifier that allowed TCR cDNA molecules to be counted accurately. Specific primers in the conserved constant-segment region were used to synthesize first-strand cDNA for TCR alpha and beta chains. To control for contamination, every cDNA library carried two barcodes: a SMART-Mk sample barcode plus Illumina barcodes. TruSeq adapter sequences, together with Illumina sample barcodes, were added in two successive PCR steps. The Illumina HiSeq platform was used with custom primers to sequence TCR alpha and beta cDNA libraries. Per the authors' processing: MiGEC processed the raw reads to extract unique molecular identifiers, while MiXCR was used to determine the CDR3 positions. For each individual, recombination models were inferred using an EM algorithm with the repgenHMM and IGoR tools. Shared clonotypes were analyzed with the tcR package in R, and sharing was normalized by the product of cloneset sizes. To study raw recombination without the effects of thymic and clonal selection, out-of-frame nonproductive sequences were analyzed. In TCRdb, the public reads were trimmed at Q25 with fastp and aligned with MiXCR, with productive beta chains retained. Rows merge per CDR3 protein into single entries with the most common DNA and genes. These V and J calls are TCRdb output, not the study's own analysis. The sample records 450,000 or so distinct CDR3 sequences, around 18% of which are singletons. Jointly, the top ten make up roughly 12% of the sample.

Only healthy Caucasian donors were included. The researchers also sequenced three unrelated adults who were not twins: a male aged 18 to 29, a male aged 50 to 59, and a female aged 50 to 59. Using Miltenyi CD45RO+ enrichment and human naive T-cell isolation kits, memory (CD45RO+) and naive T cells were isolated from PBMC. The sample was naive T cells sorted from blood. The sample's cell subset or site label, decoded: cells isolated with a human naive T-cell isolation kit. This sequence originates from a man aged 45-65 years in good health. The V gene is TRBV11-2 and the J gene is TRBJ2-1, with 9 bases in between that match TRBD2. The bases read TGTGCCAGCCGAGCGGGGGGCTACAATGAGCAGTTCTTC. It translates to CASRAGGYNEQFF.